This TCR beta chain was identified in a study of naive and memory T cell subsets. Study-wide results and caveats: In naive cells, over 85% of TCR sequences were seen only once.

This clonotype was seen only a few times. Antigen unknown. Two oligonucleotides, mixed equimolar, formed the beta constant-region primer covering TRBC1 and TRBC2. TCRdb independently ran MiXCR on the UMI-ligation and nested PCR reads; one entry per CDR3 protein. This sample has about 85,000 distinct CDR3 sequences, with roughly 13% found just once. In germline, CDR1 is SGHTA, CDR2 FQGNSA. V was cut by 4 bases and J by 3 bases, with 7 bases left in between. This CDR3 comprises 12 residues. CD4+ T cell IFNgamma after overnight CMV lysate exposure gave donor CMV status. Sequences were obtained from central memory CD4+ T cells from blood. This chain links TRBV7-2 with TRBJ2-7; D might be TRBD1 (5 bases). The receptor comes from a human donor in good health. This chain's CDR3 is CASSSQGYEQYF. Written as DNA, the CDR3 is TGTGCCAGCAGCTCCCAGGGCTACGAGCAGTACTTC.